What follows describes a single TCR beta chain. Its antigen is currently unknown. The CDR3 loop spans 15 amino acids. Trimming shortened V by 1 base and J by 5 bases, and 9 bases separated the two germline ends. CDR1 is MGHRA, CDR2 YSYEKL, per germline. Unexposed donor CD4+ T cells date from about 2011-2018, before the COVID-19 pandemic. The cells were cultured for about ten days before CD4+ T cells were isolated. Only in-frame clones appear in the TCRdb table, and some are missing; sequencing was by immunoSEQ multiplex PCR. The sample carries about 17,000 clones, around three quarters recorded once. The sample comes from a study of CD4 T cells in relation to SARS-CoV-2 and coronaviruses. Turning to the study itself: TCR beta CDR3s were sequenced after approximately ten-day antigen culture of PBMCs. Negative control cultures got HIV-1 Nef peptides or no peptide.

The rearrangement joins TRBV4-1 to TRBJ1-6; no firm D call. The material sequenced was CD4+ T cells from PBMCs, cultured in vitro. The TCR sequence derives from a human donor in good health. The CDR3 loop reads CASSQAAENNSPLHF. The CDR3 DNA reads as TGCGCCAGCAGCCAAGCGGCAGAAAATAATTCACCCCTCCACTTT.